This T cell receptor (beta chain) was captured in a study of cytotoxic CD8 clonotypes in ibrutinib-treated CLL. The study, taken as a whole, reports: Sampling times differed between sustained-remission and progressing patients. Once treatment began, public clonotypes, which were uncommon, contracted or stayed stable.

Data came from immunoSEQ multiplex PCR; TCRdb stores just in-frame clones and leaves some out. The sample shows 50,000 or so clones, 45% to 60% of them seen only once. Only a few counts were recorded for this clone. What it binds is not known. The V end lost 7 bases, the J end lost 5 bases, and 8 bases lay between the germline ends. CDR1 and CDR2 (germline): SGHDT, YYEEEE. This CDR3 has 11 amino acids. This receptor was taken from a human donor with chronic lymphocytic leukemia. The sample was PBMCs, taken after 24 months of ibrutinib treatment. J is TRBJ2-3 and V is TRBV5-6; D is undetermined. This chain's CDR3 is CASGLLDTQYF. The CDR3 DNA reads TGTGCCAGCGGCCTATTAGATACGCAGTATTTT.